This TCR beta chain was captured in a study of blood T cell repertoires in COVID-19. Study background: Spain, Italy and the United States supplied samples that represented acute and convalescent COVID-19. Nucleic acid was either cDNA or gDNA, and it came from T cells, B-cell-depleted T cells, or PBMCs.

By share, this clone ranks as medium-sized. In the original processing: From reference gene primer amplification, estimates of nucleated cell counts were derived. Sequencing was performed with immunoSEQ multiplex PCR; in TCRdb, only in-frame clones are kept and a portion is missing. D and trimming were read from the DNA, whereas the V and J calls and clone size are those reported in that table. The top ten clones hold 15% to 20% of a sample with under 70,000 clones, more than 60% of them seen once. The CDR3 runs to 13 residues. The V gene end was trimmed by 3 bases and the J gene end by 12 bases; junction bases not matched to a gene: 7. Germline CDR1 reads LNHDA; CDR2 reads SQIVND (reference sequence).

The sequence derives from a man aged 55 to 69 with acute or convalescent COVID-19. The sample consisted of peripheral blood. V usage is TRBV19 and J usage is TRBJ2-7; 11 nucleotides match TRBD2. CDR3 sequence reads: CASSMGTSGSPYF. In DNA form, the CDR3 reads TGTGCCAGTAGTATGGGTACTAGCGGGAGTCCGTACTTC. The whole variable domain, filled in from reference TRBV19 and TRBJ2-7, reads DGGITQSPKYLFRKEGQNVTLSCEQNLNHDAMYWYRQDPGQGLRLIYYSQIVNDFQKGDIAEGYSVSREKKESFPLTVTSAQKNPTAFYLCASSMGTSGSPYFGPGTRLTVT.